This TCR beta chain was retrieved from a study of cytomegalovirus exposure and HLA in healthy donors. The study ran its PCR with 60 Vbeta and 13 Jbeta primers. This table comes from immunoSEQ multiplex PCR, and its TCRdb copy is limited to in-frame clones, with some not included. In all, the sample yields around 160,000 clones. CDR3 length: 16 amino acids. Germline CDR1 reads MGHRA; CDR2 reads YSYEKL. V was shortened by 2 bases and J by 2 bases, with 15 bases between the two germline ends. This sequence was found in a woman between 50 and 59 years old in good health and CMV-seronegative. The sequenced sample consisted of PBMCs. The chain has TRBV4-1 and TRBJ2-5; tentative D call: TRBD1 (6 bases). The CDR3 is CASSQWQGFVQETQYF. The CDR3 DNA follows: TGCGCCAGCAGCCAATGGCAGGGGTTTGTTCAAGAGACCCAGTACTTC.